This T cell receptor beta chain emerged from a study of identifying expanded T cells in peripheral blood. With respect to this clone: Antigen specificity is unknown.

Whole-study findings and limits: Over around two and four weeks, about 15 and 19 clones changed, versus approximately 1.2 between replicates.

The CDR3 is 17 residues long. The V gene lost 3 bases and the J gene lost 0 bases, with 18 bases spanning the gap. Germline CDR1 is SGHVS and CDR2 is FQNEAQ. Healthy donors had no documented immune events, such as infections, while sampled. Using immunoSEQ multiplex PCR, the repertoire was profiled, and TCRdb retains in-frame clones only, with some absent. Among over 100,000 clones listed, 88% were seen once. The sequence came from a person aged 18-70 years in good health. V is TRBV7-8 and J is TRBJ2-7; a possible D gene is TRBD2 (5 bases). What was sequenced was blood. CDR3 sequence: CASSLPGLATSSYEQYF. The CDR3 bases are TGTGCCAGCAGCTTGCCCGGATTAGCGACCAGCTCCTACGAGCAGTACTTC. The variable domain in full, completed from reference TRBV7-8 and TRBJ2-7, reads GAGVSQSPRYKVAKRGQDVALRCDPISGHVSLFWYQQALGQGPEFLTYFQNEAQLDKSGLPSDRFFAERPEGSVSTLKIQRTQQEDSAVYLCASSLPGLATSSYEQYFGPGTRLTVT.